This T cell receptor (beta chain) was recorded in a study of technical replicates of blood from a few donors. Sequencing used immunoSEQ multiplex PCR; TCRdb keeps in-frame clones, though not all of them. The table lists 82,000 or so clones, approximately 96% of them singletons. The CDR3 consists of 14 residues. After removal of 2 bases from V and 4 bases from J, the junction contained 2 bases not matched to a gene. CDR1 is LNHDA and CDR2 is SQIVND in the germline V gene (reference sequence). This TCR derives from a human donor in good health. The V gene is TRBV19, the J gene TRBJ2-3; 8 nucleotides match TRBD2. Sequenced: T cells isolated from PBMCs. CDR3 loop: CASSIMTSADTQYF. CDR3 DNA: TGTGCCAGTAGTATAATGACTAGCGCAGATACGCAGTATTTT. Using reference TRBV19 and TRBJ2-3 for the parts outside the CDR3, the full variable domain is DGGITQSPKYLFRKEGQNVTLSCEQNLNHDAMYWYRQDPGQGLRLIYYSQIVNDFQKGDIAEGYSVSREKKESFPLTVTSAQKNPTAFYLCASSIMTSADTQYFGPGTRLTVL.